Presented here are 5 T cell receptor beta chains from one specimen sequenced in a study of blood T cell repertoires in COVID-19. The repertoire was sequenced with immunoSEQ multiplex PCR; TCRdb's copy has only in-frame clones and lacks some. The sample gives under 250,000 clones, around 86% of which show up once; approximately 1.5% is in the top ten. Source material: peripheral blood. Every receptor here comes from a woman aged 55-75 years who had recovered from COVID-19.

About this clone itself: The junction shows a germline mismatch at one end, possibly a read error. This CDR3 reads CASSLARSSGANVLTF. Here the CDR3 DNA reads TGTGCCAGCAGCCTAGCTCGGAGCTCTGGGGCCAACGTCCTGACTTTC. The chain links TRBV7-6 to TRBJ2-6, with D maybe TRBD2 (5 bases). The CDR3 contains 16 residues. Germline lookup yields CDR1 SGHVS and CDR2 FNYEAQ.

The J gene is TRBJ2-7, the V gene TRBV3-1 (or the pseudogene TRBV3-2), with TRBD1 matching 8 bases. V shed 1 base and J 2 bases; nucleotides not matched to a gene: 7. The CDR3 contains 16 residues. Germline CDR1 LGHDT, CDR2 YNNKEL (reference sequence). The CDR3 loop reads CASSQVPTGATYEQYF. Here the CDR3 DNA reads TGTGCCAGCAGCCAAGTCCCGACAGGGGCCACCTACGAGCAGTACTTC.

The CDR3 here is CASSELNTGELFF. The CDR3 DNA reads TGTGCCAGCAGCGAGCTGAACACCGGGGAGCTGTTTTTT. The chain joins TRBV9 to TRBJ2-2; D remains ambiguous. The CDR3 has 13 residues. Looked up from germline, CDR1 is SGDLS and CDR2 is YYNGEE. Trimming removed 3 bases at V and 1 base at J, with 4 bases between.

The chain combines TRBV28 with TRBJ2-3; no definite D call. This CDR3 region has 17 residues. V lost 6 bases and J lost 0, with 19 bases in between. Looked up from germline, CDR1 is MDHEN and CDR2 is SYDVKM. The DNA for the CDR3 is TGTGCCAGCAGCTCCCCTTCCCCGGTACCTAGCACAGATACGCAGTATTTT. Its protein is CASSSPSPVPSTDTQYF.

This sequence joins TRBV11-2 and TRBJ2-1, with TRBD2 matching 13 bases. The CDR3 contains 19 residues. Per the germline V gene, CDR1 is SGHAT and CDR2 is FQNNGV. Germline trimming cut 5 bases from V and 15 bases from J; bases unmatched to any gene: 25. CDR3 protein: CASSPRPDGTSGVLGATFF. The CDR3 region has the DNA TGTGCCAGCAGCCCTAGACCCGATGGGACTAGCGGGGTTTTGGGGGCTACGTTCTTC.